This TCR beta chain was observed in a study of blood T cell repertoires in COVID-19. Study-level information: The United States, Italy and Spain provided the acute and convalescent COVID-19 samples. Sample material is recorded as cDNA or gDNA derived from T cells, B-cell-depleted T cells, or PBMCs.

Per the original data handling: Reference gene primer amplification yielded estimated nucleated cell counts. Sequenced by immunoSEQ multiplex PCR; TCRdb stores in-frame clones only, minus some. That table supplies the V and J calls and clone size; D and trimming were determined from the DNA. This repertoire shows about 97,000 clones, about 89% found once; its top ten account for around a sixth. CDR3 length equals 18 residues. The TCR sequence derives from a man aged 50 or older with acute or convalescent COVID-19. The rearrangement joins TRBV21-1 to TRBJ1-1. TRBV21-1 is described as a pseudogene. Sequencing input: peripheral blood. The chain's CDR3 is CASTESAADPTRDTEAFF. The DNA for the CDR3 is TGTGCCAGCACCGAAAGTGCAGCCGACCCTACGAGGGACACTGAAGCTTTCTTT.